A single sample gave rise to the 10 T cell receptor beta chains below, sequenced in a study of neurological immune-mediated disorders. TCRdb itself ran the 5' RACE reads through MiXCR, one entry per CDR3 protein. Among about 88,000 distinct CDR3 sequences, around 3.3% were seen once, and the ten largest hold 5% to 7.5%. Sequenced sample: PBMCs. The receptors were sampled from a woman between 18 and 30 years old with multiple sclerosis.

This clonotype occurred many times. The chain employs TRBV4-1 and TRBJ2-2; 10 nucleotides align to TRBD1. This CDR3 has 18 amino acids. Germline CDR1 MGHRA, CDR2 YSYEKL. Losses at the gene ends were 3 bases for V and 1 base for J; bases not matched to a gene: 8. The CDR3 coding sequence is TGCGCCAGCAGCCAGGGACACTGGACAGGGGGGAACACCGGGGAGCTGTTTTTT. Translated: CASSQGHWTGGNTGELFF.

This clonotype was counted at least ten times. V is TRBV2 and J is TRBJ1-1; 8 bases map to TRBD1. The germline V gene encodes CDR1 SNHLY and CDR2 FYNNEI. Trimming at V came to 6 bases and at J to 5 bases, leaving 8 bases not matched to a gene. The CDR3 has 14 amino acids. The DNA of the CDR3 is TGTGCCAGCAGGGTACAGGGGGATTTTACTGAAGCTTTCTTT. Translating gives CASRVQGDFTEAFF.

This clonotype was recorded many times. CDR3 coding DNA: TGTGCCAGCAGATCCGGGACAGGGAGAGCAGATACGCAGTATTTT. Protein: CASRSGTGRADTQYF. The genes are TRBV6-5 and TRBJ2-3, with 9 bases aligning to TRBD1. CDR3 length: 15 amino acids. Germline V gene data show CDR1 as MNHEY and CDR2 as SVGAGI. The J segment lost 4 bases and the V segment lost 6 bases, leaving 8 bases of the junction unmatched.

Worth noting for this clonotype: Just one base apart from a much larger clone, this may be a read error. In DNA, the CDR3 is TGTGCCAACCGAGGGGGGCCAACGAGCAATAAGCCCCAGCATTTT. It translates to CANRGGPTSNKPQHF. The rearrangement links TRBV27 to TRBJ1-5, with D tentatively TRBD1 (6 bases). The CDR3 is 15 amino acids. From germline, CDR1 is MNHEY and CDR2 SMNVEV (reference sequence).

This clonotype was seen at least ten times. The rearrangement links TRBV29-1 to TRBJ1-2; 7 bases are a match to TRBD1. Germline V CDR1 and CDR2: SQVTM, ANQGSEA. V was clipped by 4 bases and J by 3 bases; unmatched bases: 2. The CDR3 covers 12 residues. CDR3 sequence reads: CSVGGQDYGYTF. Written as DNA, the CDR3 is TGCAGCGTTGGCGGACAGGACTATGGCTACACCTTC.

This clonotype was counted ten times or more. J is TRBJ2-7 and V is TRBV18, with D perhaps matching TRBD1 (7 bases). There are 15 residues in the CDR3. The V end lost 2 bases, the J end lost 3 bases, and 14 bases lay between the germline ends. Germline lookup yields CDR1 KGHSH and CDR2 LQKENI. CDR3 in DNA: TGTGCCAGCTCACCATCAGCAGGGGGAGGCTACGAGCAGTACTTC. Protein sequence: CASSPSAGGGYEQYF.

This clonotype was recorded at least ten times. The chain is built from TRBV28 and TRBJ2-5, with D possibly called TRBD1 or TRBD2 (5 bases each). CDR3 size: 14 residues. Between the trimmed V and J ends, which lost 6 bases and 1 base, there was a span of 12 bases. In germline, CDR1 is MDHEN, CDR2 SYDVKM. The CDR3 region has the DNA TGTGCCAGCAGCCTCGGGGCCTCCCAAGAGACCCAGTACTTC. Encoded protein: CASSLGASQETQYF. Supplemented by reference TRBV28 and TRBJ2-5, the full variable domain reads DVKVTQSSRYLVKRTGEKVFLECVQDMDHENMFWYRQDPGLGLRLIYFSYDVKMKEKGDIPEGYSVSREKKERFSLILESASTNQTSMYLCASSLGASQETQYFGPGTRLLVL.

The chain combines TRBV7-9 with TRBJ2-3; a possible D gene is TRBD2 (6 bases). The CDR3 is 16 residues long. CDR1 and CDR2 from the germline V gene are SEHNR and FQNEAQ (reference sequence). Trimming removed 6 bases at V and 4 bases at J, with 20 bases between. The CDR3 bases are TGTGCCAGCAGGGGAGGACTGGAGGGCCCCCCAGATACGCAGTATTTT. As protein: CASRGGLEGPPDTQYF. The variable domain in full, completed from reference TRBV7-9 and TRBJ2-3, reads DTGVSQNPRHKITKRGQNVTFRCDPISEHNRLYWYRQTLGQGPEFLTYFQNEAQLEKSRLLSDRFSAERPKGSFSTLEIQRTEQGDSAMYLCASRGGLEGPPDTQYFGPGTRLTVL.

This clonotype was counted many times. This chain's CDR3 is CASRVAWGRNIQYF. CDR3 nucleotide sequence: TGCGCCAGCAGAGTGGCCTGGGGACGGAACATTCAGTACTTC. V usage is TRBV5-1 and J usage is TRBJ2-4; either TRBD1 or TRBD2 may supply D (5 bases each). V lost 5 bases and J 7 bases, leaving 16 bases between the germline ends. Germline-derived CDR1 and CDR2 are SGHRS and YFSETQ. This CDR3 contains 14 residues.

This clonotype was seen many times. V usage is TRBV5-1 and J usage is TRBJ1-1, with D possibly being TRBD1 (5 bases). V was pared by 0 bases and J by 4 bases, with 16 bases between. Germline V gives CDR1 SGHRS, CDR2 YFSETQ. This CDR3 has 16 residues. CDR3 sequence: CASSLGVQGGFTEAFF. In DNA form, the CDR3 reads TGCGCCAGCAGCTTGGGGGTGCAGGGAGGATTCACTGAAGCTTTCTTT.